This T cell receptor beta chain was sequenced in a study of blood T cell repertoires in COVID-19. Looking at the study overall: Some COVID-19 samples were acute and others convalescent; all came from the United States, Italy and Spain. PBMCs, B-cell-depleted T cells, or T cells were the source of the cDNA or gDNA that made up the material.

This CDR3 has 15 residues. CDR1 MNHEY and CDR2 SMNVEV come from the germline V gene (reference sequence). V was pared by 2 bases and J by 7 bases, with 6 bases of the junction left unmatched. Authors' data handling: For nucleated cells, counts were estimated from reference gene primer amplification. Sequenced by immunoSEQ multiplex PCR; TCRdb stores in-frame clones only, minus some. Clone size and V and J calls were adopted from that table, with D and trimming inferred from the DNA. Altogether some 96,000 clones are present, more than 75% being singletons, with the ten largest covering around 10%. The source material was peripheral blood. The chain employs TRBV27 and TRBJ2-1; 9 bases map to TRBD2. The origin of this receptor is a man between 45 and 60 years old with acute or convalescent COVID-19. The DNA for the CDR3 is TGTGCCAGCAGTTTAGGCCTAGCGGGATCAAATGAGCAGTTCTTC. Its translation: CASSLGLAGSNEQFF.